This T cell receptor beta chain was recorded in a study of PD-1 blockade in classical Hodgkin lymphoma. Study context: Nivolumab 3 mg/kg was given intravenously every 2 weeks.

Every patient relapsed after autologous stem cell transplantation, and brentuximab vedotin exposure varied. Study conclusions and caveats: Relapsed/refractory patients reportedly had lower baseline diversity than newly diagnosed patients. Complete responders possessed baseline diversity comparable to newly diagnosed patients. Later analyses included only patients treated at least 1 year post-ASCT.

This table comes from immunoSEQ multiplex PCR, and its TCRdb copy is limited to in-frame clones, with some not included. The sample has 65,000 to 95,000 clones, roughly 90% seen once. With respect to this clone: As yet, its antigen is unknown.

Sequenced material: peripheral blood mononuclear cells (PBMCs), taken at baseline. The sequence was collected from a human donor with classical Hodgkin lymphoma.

The CDR3 nucleotides read TGTGCCAGCAGCTCTCGACTAGCGGGAGGGGCTGAGCAGTTCTTC. This sequence encodes CASSSRLAGGAEQFF. This chain connects TRBV7-2 to TRBJ2-1; 14 nucleotides line up with TRBD2. The CDR3 runs 15 residues. The J segment lost 9 bases and the V segment lost 4 bases, leaving 5 bases of the junction unmatched. CDR1 SGHTA and CDR2 FQGNSA come from the germline V gene. Drawing the rest from reference TRBV7-2 and TRBJ2-1, the complete variable domain is GAGVSQSPSNKVTEKGKDVELRCDPISGHTALYWYRQSLGQGLEFLIYFQGNSAPDKSGLPSDRFSAERTGGSVSTLTIQRTQQEDSAVYLCASSSRLAGGAEQFFGPGTRLTVL.